One and the same sample provided the 13 T cell receptor beta chains below, sequenced in a study of blood T cell repertoires in COVID-19. The method was immunoSEQ multiplex PCR; TCRdb's version includes in-frame clones alone and lacks a portion of them. Here the sample spans 50,000 to 75,000 clones, around 73% being singletons. Material: peripheral blood. The receptors shown here come from a man older than 75 with active or convalescent COVID-19.

This clone is a singleton in its sample. The chain uses TRBV6-4 and TRBJ1-2; 8 nucleotides agree with TRBD1. Germline CDR1 reads MRHNA; CDR2 reads SNTAGT. The CDR3 has 14 amino acids. The junction had 8 bases not matched to a gene; V was cut back by 4 bases and J by 7 bases. CDR3 protein: CASSAVGQGGGYTF. DNA of the CDR3: TGTGCCAGCAGTGCCGTCGGACAGGGAGGTGGCTACACCTTC.

The chain has TRBV18 and TRBJ2-2; 8 bases agree with TRBD2. Germline-derived CDR1 and CDR2 are KGHSH and LQKENI. CDR3 length equals 16 residues. V lost 3 bases to trimming and J lost 5 bases; unmatched junction nucleotides: 8. CDR3: CASSPIGTSWTGELFF. Written as DNA, the CDR3 is TGTGCCAGCTCACCGATCGGGACTAGTTGGACCGGGGAGCTGTTTTTT.

The V and J genes are TRBV24-1 and TRBJ2-3; D is undetermined. Germline V gene lookup returns CDR1 KGHDR and CDR2 SFDVKD. CDR3 length: 14 amino acids. The V end lost 7 bases, the J end lost 7 bases, and 17 bases lay between the germline ends. This CDR3 reads CATSSGWLSYTQYF. CDR3 nucleotides: TGTGCCACCAGCTCGGGTTGGCTGTCATATACGCAGTATTTT.

The table lists this clone with a few counts. The chain carries TRBV28 and TRBJ2-3; tentatively, D is TRBD1 (5 bases). The germline CDR1 and CDR2 sequences are MDHEN and SYDVKM. The V and J ends lost 6 bases and 3 bases respectively, with 7 bases between them. The CDR3 runs 12 residues. The DNA of the CDR3 is TGTGCCAGCAGAAACAGGACAGATACGCAGTATTTT. This codes for CASRNRTDTQYF.

The chain employs TRBV6-5 and TRBJ2-3; D remains ambiguous. Trimming pared 2 bases from V and 0 bases from J, leaving 6 bases between. Germline V lookup: CDR1 MNHEY, CDR2 SVGAGI. The CDR3 has 14 residues. The CDR3 sequence is CASSYRGSTDTQYF. The CDR3 coding sequence is TGTGCCAGCAGTTACCGCGGCAGCACAGATACGCAGTATTTT.

V and J are TRBV19 and TRBJ2-2; 8 bases line up with TRBD2. This CDR3 has 13 residues. V shed 6 bases and J 6 bases; nucleotides not matched to a gene: 3. Per the germline V gene, CDR1 is LNHDA and CDR2 is SQIVND (reference sequence). The CDR3 sequence: CASSPGGAGELFF. In nucleotides, the CDR3 is TGTGCCAGTAGCCCCGGGGGGGCCGGGGAGCTGTTTTTT.

The genes are TRBV3-1 (or the pseudogene TRBV3-2) and TRBJ2-1; 10 nucleotides line up with TRBD1. Germline CDR1 LGHDT, CDR2 YNNKEL (reference sequence). V was pared by 4 bases and J by 4 bases, with 4 bases of the junction left unmatched. The CDR3 has 15 amino acids. In DNA form, the CDR3 reads TGTGCCAGCAGCCCGGACAGGGGGTTTTACAATGAGCAGTTCTTC. It codes for CASSPDRGFYNEQFF.

The gene calls are TRBV24-1 and TRBJ2-1; 7 bases are a match to TRBD2. Germline-derived CDR1 and CDR2 are KGHDR and SFDVKD. V trimming: 6 bases; J trimming: 10 bases; junction bases outside the gene matches: 11. CDR3 length: 14 residues. The CDR3, as DNA: TGTGCCACCAGTTCGTTCAGCGGGATCTCGGAGCAGTTCTTC. This encodes CATSSFSGISEQFF.

The chain has TRBV11-2 and TRBJ2-7; perhaps TRBD2 as D (5 bases). The V and J ends lost 5 bases and 1 base respectively, with 12 bases between them. Germline V gene sequence: CDR1 SGHAT, CDR2 FQNNGV. There are 14 residues in the CDR3. CDR3 bases: TGTGCCAGCAGCCCGGCCCGGGATTCCTACGAGCAGTACTTC. Amino acids: CASSPARDSYEQYF.

V is TRBV4-2 and J is TRBJ2-5, with a weak D call TRBD1 (7 bases). The ends were cut back, 5 bases at V and 3 bases at J, with 10 bases in the middle. CDR3 length: 13 residues. Per germline, CDR1 LGHNA and CDR2 YNFKEQ. The CDR3 protein is CASSTRGEETQYF. For the CDR3, the DNA is TGTGCCAGCAGCACCAGGGGGGAAGAGACCCAGTACTTC.

This clone was detected only a few times. The V gene is TRBV6-5, the J gene TRBJ1-1; possible D gene TRBD1, 5 bases. V was trimmed by 7 bases and J by 1 base, leaving 10 bases between them. CDR3 length equals 13 residues. Germline CDR1 and CDR2: MNHEY and SVGAGI. CDR3 nucleotide sequence: TGTGCCAGCAAGTGGCAGGGGAACACTGAAGCTTTCTTT. Translated: CASKWQGNTEAFF.

Turning to this clone: The germline gene is not matched at one end of the junction; a read error may be the cause. This sequence joins TRBV28 and TRBJ2-7, with TRBD1 matching over 11 bases. Germline CDR1 is MDHEN and CDR2 is SYDVKM. There are 12 residues in the CDR3. The CDR3 bases are TGTGCCAGCAGCAGAACCCCGGGACAGGGGGTCTTC. Encoded protein: CASSRTPGQGVF.

This clone was found a few times. The V call is TRBV7-6, the J call TRBJ2-2; a weak D match, TRBD1 (6 bases). The V end lost 5 bases, the J end lost 7 bases, and 20 bases lay between the germline ends. This CDR3 contains 16 residues. Germline CDR1 SGHVS, CDR2 FNYEAQ. The CDR3 is CASSDRGRGVLGELFF. In DNA form, the CDR3 reads TGTGCCAGCAGCGACCGGGGCAGGGGCGTGCTCGGGGAGCTGTTTTTT.